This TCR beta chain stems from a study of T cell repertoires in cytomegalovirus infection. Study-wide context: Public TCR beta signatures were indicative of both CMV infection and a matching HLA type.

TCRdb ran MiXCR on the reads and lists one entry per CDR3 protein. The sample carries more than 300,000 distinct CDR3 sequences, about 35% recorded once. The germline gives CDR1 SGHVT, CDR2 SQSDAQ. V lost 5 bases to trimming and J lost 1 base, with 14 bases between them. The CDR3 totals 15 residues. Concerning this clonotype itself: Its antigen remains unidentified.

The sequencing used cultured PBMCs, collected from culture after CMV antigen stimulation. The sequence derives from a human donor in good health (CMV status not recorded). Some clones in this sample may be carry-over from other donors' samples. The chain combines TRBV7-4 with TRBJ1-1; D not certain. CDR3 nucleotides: TGTGCCAGCAGCGAAGGATCCACGGCGAACACTGAAGCTTTCTTT. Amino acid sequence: CASSEGSTANTEAFF.